These T cell receptor beta chains were read from a single sample in a study of blood T cells in healthy people across ages. One entry per CDR3 protein results from TCRdb running MiXCR on the 5' RACE reads. This sample has about 930,000 distinct CDR3 sequences, with under 35% found just once. The data also belong to a second study, concerning T cells of mothers and their children.

Sequencing was done on a sample of blood. The source is a woman aged 40 to 50 in good health. CDR3s include the opening cysteine and the closing phenylalanine or tryptophan.

J gene	V gene	CDR3 protein
TRBJ2-5	TRBV28	CASSRTGFLETQYF
TRBJ2-5	TRBV12-3/TRBV12-4	CASREGQGPETQYF
TRBJ1-2	TRBV4-1	CASSQPRQGFNYGYTF
TRBJ2-5	TRBV29-1	CSVEDWGSLGLETQYF
TRBJ2-7	TRBV7-2	CASAPMGQGEQYF
TRBJ1-1	TRBV5-1	CASSLVVNTEAFF
TRBJ2-3	TRBV20-1	CSAPSPSRTDTQYF
TRBJ1-1	TRBV11-2	CASSLGLRTGHEAFF
TRBJ2-5	TRBV7-2	CASNRRPGAGETQYF
TRBJ1-2	TRBV29-1	CSVGNLGRRPGSNNYGYTF
TRBJ2-6	TRBV30	CAWRSKGATTGANVRTF
TRBJ2-3	TRBV5-1	CASSFDSQGDTQYF
TRBJ2-1	TRBV19	CASSIGPALQFF
TRBJ1-2	TRBV28	CASRPGRGRNGYTF
TRBJ2-7	TRBV5-5	CASSLVPRRDEQYF
TRBJ2-7	TRBV6-6	CASSYGGRVNEQYF
TRBJ1-6	TRBV10-2	CASSNSNSPLHF
TRBJ1-4	TRBV5-1	CASSPMTGDNEKLFF
TRBJ2-1	TRBV20-1	CSARLAGSYNEQFF
TRBJ2-5	TRBV28	CASSPPGQGWTQYF
TRBJ2-5	TRBV20-1	CGARNQERRETQYF
TRBJ1-2	TRBV5-6	CASSYARTGGGGYTF